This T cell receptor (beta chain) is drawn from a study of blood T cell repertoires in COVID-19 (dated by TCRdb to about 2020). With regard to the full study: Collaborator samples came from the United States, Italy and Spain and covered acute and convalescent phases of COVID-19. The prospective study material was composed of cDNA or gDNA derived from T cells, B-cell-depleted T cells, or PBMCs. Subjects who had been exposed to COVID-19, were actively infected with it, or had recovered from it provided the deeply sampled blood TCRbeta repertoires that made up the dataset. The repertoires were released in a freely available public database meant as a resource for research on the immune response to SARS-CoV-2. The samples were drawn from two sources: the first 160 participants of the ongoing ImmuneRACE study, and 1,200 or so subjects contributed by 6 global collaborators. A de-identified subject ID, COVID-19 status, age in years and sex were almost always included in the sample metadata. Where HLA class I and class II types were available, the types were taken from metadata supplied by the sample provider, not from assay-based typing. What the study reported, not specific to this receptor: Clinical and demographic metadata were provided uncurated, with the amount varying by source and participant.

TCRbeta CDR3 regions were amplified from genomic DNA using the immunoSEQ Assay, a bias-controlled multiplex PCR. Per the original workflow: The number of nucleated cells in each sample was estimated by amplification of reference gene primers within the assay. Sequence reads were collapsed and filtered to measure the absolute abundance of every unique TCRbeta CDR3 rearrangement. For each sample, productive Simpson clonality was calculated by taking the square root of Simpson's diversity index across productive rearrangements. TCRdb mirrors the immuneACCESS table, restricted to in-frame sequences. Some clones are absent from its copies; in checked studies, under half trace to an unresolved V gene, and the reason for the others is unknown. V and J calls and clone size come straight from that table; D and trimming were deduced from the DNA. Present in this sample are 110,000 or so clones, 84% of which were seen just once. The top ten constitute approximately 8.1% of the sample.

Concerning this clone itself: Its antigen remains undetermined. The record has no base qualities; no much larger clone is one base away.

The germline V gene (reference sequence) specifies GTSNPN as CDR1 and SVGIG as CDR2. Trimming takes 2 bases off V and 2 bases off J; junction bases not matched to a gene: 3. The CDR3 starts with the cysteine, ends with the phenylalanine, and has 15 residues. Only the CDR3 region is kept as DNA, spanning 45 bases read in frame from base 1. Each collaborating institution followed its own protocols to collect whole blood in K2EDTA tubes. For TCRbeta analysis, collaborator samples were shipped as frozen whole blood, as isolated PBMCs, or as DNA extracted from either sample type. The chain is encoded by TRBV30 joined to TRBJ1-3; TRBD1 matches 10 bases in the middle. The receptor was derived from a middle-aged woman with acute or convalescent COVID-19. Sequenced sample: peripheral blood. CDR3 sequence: CAWSWGTGAGNTIYF. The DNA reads TGTGCCTGGAGTTGGGGGACAGGGGCTGGAAACACCATATATTTT.